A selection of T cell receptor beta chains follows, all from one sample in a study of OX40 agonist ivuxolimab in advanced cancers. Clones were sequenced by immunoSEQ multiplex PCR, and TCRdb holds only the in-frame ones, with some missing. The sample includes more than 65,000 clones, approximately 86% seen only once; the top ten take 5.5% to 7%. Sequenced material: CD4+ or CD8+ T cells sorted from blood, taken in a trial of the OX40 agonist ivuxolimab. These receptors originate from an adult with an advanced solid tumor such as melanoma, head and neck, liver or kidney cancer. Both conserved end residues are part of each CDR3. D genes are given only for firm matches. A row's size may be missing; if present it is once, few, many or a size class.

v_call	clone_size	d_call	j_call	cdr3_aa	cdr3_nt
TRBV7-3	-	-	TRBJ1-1	CASSPTGTTNTEAFF	TGTGCCAGCAGCCCCACAGGGACGACCAACACTGAAGCTTTCTTT
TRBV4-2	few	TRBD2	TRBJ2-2	CASSQGLAGNEVTGELFF	TGTGCCAGCAGCCAAGGGCTAGCGGGGAACGAAGTTACCGGGGAGCTGTTTTTT
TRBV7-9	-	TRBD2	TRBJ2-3	CASSYSGSDAQYF	TGTGCCAGCAGCTATAGCGGGAGTGATGCGCAGTATTTT
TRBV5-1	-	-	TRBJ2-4	CASSPGGAAKNIQYF	TGCGCCAGCAGCCCCGGAGGGGCAGCCAAAAACATTCAGTACTTC
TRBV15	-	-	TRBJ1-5	CATSPGGVGQPQHF	TGTGCCACCAGCCCCGGAGGGGTGGGGCAGCCCCAGCATTTT
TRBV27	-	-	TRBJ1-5	CASSFGGGFNQPQHF	TGTGCCAGCAGTTTTGGGGGAGGGTTCAATCAGCCCCAGCATTTT
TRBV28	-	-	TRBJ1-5	CASRTSSNQPQHF	TGTGCCAGCAGGACATCGTCCAATCAGCCCCAGCATTTT
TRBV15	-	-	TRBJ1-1	CATSREKGPNTEAFF	TGTGCCACCAGCAGAGAGAAGGGCCCGAACACTGAAGCTTTCTTT
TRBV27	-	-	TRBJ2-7	CASSLSIGQRVRRYEQYF	TGTGCCAGCAGTTTATCGATCGGCCAAAGGGTTAGGCGCTACGAGCAGTACTTC
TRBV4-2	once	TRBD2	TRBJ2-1	CASSQEAGWDLADYNEQFF	TGTGCCAGCAGCCAAGAAGCGGGGTGGGACCTAGCGGACTACAATGAGCAGTTCTTC
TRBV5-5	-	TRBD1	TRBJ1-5	CASSLSRGGQPQHF	TGTGCCAGCAGCTTGAGCAGGGGGGGCCAGCCCCAGCATTTT
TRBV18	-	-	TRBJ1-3	CASSPGSGTTGNTIYF	TGTGCCAGCTCACCAGGGTCGGGGACAACTGGAAACACCATATATTTT
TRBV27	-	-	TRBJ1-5	CASSLSGGQPQHF	TGTGCCAGCAGTTTATCCGGGGGTCAGCCCCAGCATTTT
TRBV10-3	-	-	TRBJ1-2	CAISEGEGQNYGYTF	TGTGCCATCAGTGAGGGCGAGGGTCAGAACTATGGCTACACCTTC
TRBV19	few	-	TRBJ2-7	CASSDRLSYEQYF	TGTGCCAGTAGCGACAGGCTCTCCTACGAGCAGTACTTC
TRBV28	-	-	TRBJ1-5	CASTRPGQQYSNQPQHF	TGTGCCAGCACTCGCCCGGGACAACAATATAGCAATCAGCCCCAGCATTTT
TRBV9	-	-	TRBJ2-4	CASSPPSLNIQYF	TGTGCCAGCAGCCCACCATCCTTAAACATTCAGTACTTC
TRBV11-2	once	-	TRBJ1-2	CASSLVRRGREGSGYTF	TGTGCCAGCAGCTTAGTGCGGAGGGGCAGGGAAGGTAGCGGCTACACCTTC
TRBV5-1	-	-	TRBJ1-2	CASSLDMDSSYGYTF	TGCGCCAGCAGCTTGGATATGGACAGCTCCTATGGCTACACCTTC
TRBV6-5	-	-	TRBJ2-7	CASGRGSYEQYF	TGTGCCAGCGGAAGGGGATCCTACGAGCAGTACTTC